This is a list of T cell receptor beta chains from one sample in a study of early T cells in non-severe SARS-CoV-2 infection. TCRdb re-analysed the 5' RACE reads in MiXCR, keeping a single row per CDR3 protein. This table has 50,000 to 65,000 distinct CDR3 sequences, around 13% appearing once. Sequencing was carried out using whole blood. The receptors here all came from an adult who was a healthcare worker with PCR-confirmed SARS-CoV-2 infection or an uninfected control (not recorded which). CDR3s include the opening cysteine and the closing phenylalanine or tryptophan. A D gene is named only where the DNA matches it firmly. Part of the rows lack a size; the others show once, few, many or a class for expanded clones.

abundance: many
j_gene: TRBJ2-5
v_gene: TRBV5-4
d_gene: TRBD2
CDR3aa: CASSGPGLAEETQYF
CDR3nt: TGTGCCAGCAGCGGTCCGGGACTAGCGGAAGAGACCCAGTACTTC

abundance: many
j_gene: TRBJ2-7
v_gene: TRBV11-2
d_gene: NA
CDR3aa: CASSLDRSIPYEQYF
CDR3nt: TGTGCCAGCAGCTTAGATCGTAGTATCCCCTACGAGCAGTACTTC

abundance: many
j_gene: TRBJ2-5
v_gene: TRBV11-2
d_gene: NA
CDR3aa: CASSLGSEETQYF
CDR3nt: TGTGCCAGCAGCTTAGGTTCAGAAGAGACCCAGTACTTC

abundance: many
j_gene: TRBJ2-5
v_gene: TRBV5-1
d_gene: TRBD1
CDR3aa: CASKSGTGQETQYF
CDR3nt: TGCGCCAGCAAATCCGGGACAGGGCAAGAGACCCAGTACTTC

abundance: many
j_gene: TRBJ2-3
v_gene: TRBV18
d_gene: TRBD2
CDR3aa: CASSPNPTSGSADTQYF
CDR3nt: TGTGCCAGCTCACCCAACCCGACTAGCGGGTCAGCAGATACGCAGTATTTT

abundance: few
j_gene: TRBJ2-2
v_gene: TRBV12-3/TRBV12-4
d_gene: NA
CDR3aa: CASSLTRSTGELFF
CDR3nt: TGTGCCAGCAGTTTGACTAGATCCACCGGGGAGCTGTTTTTT

abundance: NA
j_gene: TRBJ2-7
v_gene: TRBV10-3
d_gene: NA
CDR3aa: CAISALTGLGGEQYF
CDR3nt: TGTGCCATCAGTGCCCTTACAGGGCTGGGTGGGGAGCAGTACTTC

abundance: few
j_gene: TRBJ1-4
v_gene: TRBV4-1
d_gene: NA
CDR3aa: CAGGAPTNEKLFF
CDR3nt: TGCGCCGGGGGGGCACCAACTAATGAAAAACTGTTTTTT

abundance: few
j_gene: TRBJ1-4
v_gene: TRBV4-3
d_gene: NA
CDR3aa: CASSQDHRAEKLFF
CDR3nt: TGCGCCAGCAGCCAAGATCATAGGGCCGAAAAACTGTTTTTT

abundance: NA
j_gene: TRBJ2-7
v_gene: TRBV27
d_gene: TRBD2
CDR3aa: CASSFRLAGGSEQYF
CDR3nt: TGTGCCAGCAGTTTTCGGCTAGCGGGGGGCTCCGAGCAGTACTTC

abundance: medium-sized
j_gene: TRBJ1-1
v_gene: TRBV7-9
d_gene: NA
CDR3aa: CASSVGHQEAEAFF
CDR3nt: TGTGCCAGCAGCGTGGGACACCAGGAGGCTGAAGCTTTCTTT

abundance: NA
j_gene: TRBJ2-7
v_gene: TRBV27
d_gene: NA
CDR3aa: CASMTGYEQYF
CDR3nt: TGTGCCAGCATGACCGGCTACGAGCAGTACTTC

abundance: many
j_gene: TRBJ2-2
v_gene: TRBV10-3
d_gene: TRBD1
CDR3aa: CAIRRDSQGTGELFF
CDR3nt: TGTGCCATCAGGAGGGACAGTCAGGGGACCGGGGAGCTGTTTTTT

abundance: few
j_gene: TRBJ2-7
v_gene: TRBV12-3/TRBV12-4
d_gene: NA
CDR3aa: CASSPGPFPYEQYF
CDR3nt: TGTGCCAGCAGCCCGGGACCCTTTCCCTACGAGCAGTACTTC

abundance: NA
j_gene: TRBJ2-3
v_gene: TRBV20-1
d_gene: TRBD2
CDR3aa: CSARDPLAGTDTQYF
CDR3nt: TGCAGTGCTAGAGATCCACTAGCGGGCACAGATACGCAGTATTTT

abundance: NA
j_gene: TRBJ2-1
v_gene: TRBV20-1
d_gene: NA
CDR3aa: CSARRTNEQFF
CDR3nt: TGCAGTGCTAGGCGAACCAATGAGCAGTTCTTC

abundance: few
j_gene: TRBJ2-2
v_gene: TRBV27
d_gene: TRBD1
CDR3aa: CASSLSGTAGSQLFF
CDR3nt: TGTGCCAGCAGTTTATCTGGGACAGCCGGTTCTCAGCTGTTTTTT

abundance: many
j_gene: TRBJ2-7
v_gene: TRBV7-8
d_gene: NA
CDR3aa: CASSGGPTYEQYF
CDR3nt: TGTGCCAGCAGCGGGGGTCCTACCTACGAGCAGTACTTC

abundance: many
j_gene: TRBJ2-5
v_gene: TRBV2
d_gene: NA
CDR3aa: CASSGTEFQETQYF
CDR3nt: TGTGCCAGCAGTGGTACAGAATTCCAAGAGACCCAGTACTTC

abundance: few
j_gene: TRBJ2-7
v_gene: TRBV5-1
d_gene: TRBD1
CDR3aa: CASSTSGGTSYEQYF
CDR3nt: TGCGCCAGCAGCACCTCAGGGGGTACCTCCTACGAGCAGTACTTC

abundance: few
j_gene: TRBJ2-1
v_gene: TRBV11-3
d_gene: TRBD1
CDR3aa: CASSLIGGSSYNEQFF
CDR3nt: TGTGCCAGCAGCTTGATAGGGGGCTCGTCCTACAATGAGCAGTTCTTC

abundance: NA
j_gene: TRBJ1-2
v_gene: TRBV6-1
d_gene: NA
CDR3aa: CASRAGGQGYGYTF
CDR3nt: TGTGCCAGCAGAGCGGGGGGGCAGGGCTACGGCTACACCTTC

abundance: NA
j_gene: TRBJ2-7
v_gene: TRBV7-9
d_gene: NA
CDR3aa: CASSSGTSYEQYF
CDR3nt: TGTGCCAGCAGCTCCGGGACAAGTTACGAGCAGTACTTC

abundance: few
j_gene: TRBJ2-2
v_gene: TRBV7-3
d_gene: NA
CDR3aa: CASSLTSWSTGELFF
CDR3nt: TGTGCCAGCAGCTTAACGAGTTGGAGCACCGGGGAGCTGTTTTTT

abundance: NA
j_gene: TRBJ2-1
v_gene: TRBV6-1
d_gene: NA
CDR3aa: CASRSISYNEQFF
CDR3nt: TGTGCCAGCAGGAGTATCTCCTACAATGAGCAGTTCTTC

abundance: few
j_gene: TRBJ2-2
v_gene: TRBV19
d_gene: NA
CDR3aa: CASSGQNTGELFF
CDR3nt: TGTGCCAGTTCTGGGCAGAACACCGGGGAGCTGTTTTTT

abundance: many
j_gene: TRBJ2-1
v_gene: TRBV2
d_gene: NA
CDR3aa: CASSSLPQPRSYNEQFF
CDR3nt: TGTGCCAGCAGCTCGCTCCCCCAACCCCGCTCCTACAATGAGCAGTTCTTC

abundance: few
j_gene: TRBJ2-5
v_gene: TRBV5-1
d_gene: NA
CDR3aa: CASSPRSTGQETQYF
CDR3nt: TGCGCCAGCAGCCCCCGGTCGACGGGCCAAGAGACCCAGTACTTC

abundance: NA
j_gene: TRBJ2-3
v_gene: TRBV12-3/TRBV12-4
d_gene: NA
CDR3aa: CASSWAGPGQYF
CDR3nt: TGTGCCAGCAGTTGGGCCGGTCCGGGCCAGTATTTT

abundance: NA
j_gene: TRBJ2-5
v_gene: TRBV7-8
d_gene: NA
CDR3aa: CASSLDAGTAQYF
CDR3nt: TGTGCCAGCAGCTTAGACGCGGGAACGGCCCAGTACTTC

abundance: NA
j_gene: TRBJ2-7
v_gene: TRBV11-2
d_gene: NA
CDR3aa: CASSLDSPSLEQYF
CDR3nt: TGTGCCAGCAGCTTAGATTCCCCCTCGCTCGAGCAGTACTTC

abundance: NA
j_gene: TRBJ1-5
v_gene: TRBV12-3/TRBV12-4
d_gene: TRBD1
CDR3aa: CASSATGTASNQPQHF
CDR3nt: TGTGCCAGCAGTGCAACCGGGACAGCCAGCAATCAGCCCCAGCATTTT

abundance: few
j_gene: TRBJ2-3
v_gene: TRBV10-3
d_gene: NA
CDR3aa: CATFDGRNTDTQYF
CDR3nt: TGTGCCACCTTCGACGGGCGTAACACAGATACGCAGTATTTT

abundance: NA
j_gene: TRBJ2-5
v_gene: TRBV28
d_gene: NA
CDR3aa: CASSPGGKETQYF
CDR3nt: TGTGCCAGCAGTCCCGGGGGTAAAGAGACCCAGTACTTC

abundance: NA
j_gene: TRBJ1-1
v_gene: TRBV21-1
d_gene: NA
CDR3aa: CASKGTEAFF
CDR3nt: TGTGCCAGCAAGGGGACAGAAGCTTTCTTT

abundance: NA
j_gene: TRBJ1-2
v_gene: TRBV19
d_gene: NA
CDR3aa: CASSRLRENGYTF
CDR3nt: TGTGCCAGTAGTAGACTCCGGGAGAATGGCTACACCTTC

abundance: few
j_gene: TRBJ1-3
v_gene: TRBV7-6
d_gene: TRBD1
CDR3aa: CASSLRDRFSGNTIYF
CDR3nt: TGTGCCAGCAGCCTACGGGACAGATTCTCTGGAAACACCATATATTTT

abundance: once
j_gene: TRBJ2-3
v_gene: TRBV11-2
d_gene: TRBD2
CDR3aa: CASSPGGGRTDTQYF
CDR3nt: TGTGCCAGCAGCCCGGGCGGGGGGCGCACAGATACGCAGTATTTT

abundance: few
j_gene: TRBJ2-7
v_gene: TRBV29-1
d_gene: TRBD2
CDR3aa: CSVASGGYEQYF
CDR3nt: TGCAGCGTTGCGAGCGGGGGGTACGAGCAGTACTTC

abundance: NA
j_gene: TRBJ1-2
v_gene: TRBV11-2
d_gene: TRBD1
CDR3aa: CASMTGGLDGYTF
CDR3nt: TGTGCCAGCATGACAGGGGGCTTGGATGGCTACACCTTC

abundance: many
j_gene: TRBJ2-7
v_gene: TRBV6-1
d_gene: TRBD2
CDR3aa: CASKKRGDSLYEQYF
CDR3nt: TGTGCCAGCAAAAAGCGGGGGGATTCACTCTACGAGCAGTACTTC

abundance: NA
j_gene: TRBJ2-3
v_gene: TRBV7-8
d_gene: TRBD1
CDR3aa: CASSRGGQGYTDTQYF
CDR3nt: TGTGCCAGCAGCCGCGGCGGACAGGGCTACACAGATACGCAGTATTTT

abundance: NA
j_gene: TRBJ2-2
v_gene: TRBV7-9
d_gene: NA
CDR3aa: CASSFPILASRTPGSCFF
CDR3nt: NA

abundance: many
j_gene: TRBJ1-6
v_gene: TRBV4-3
d_gene: NA
CDR3aa: CASSLRQGNNSPLHF
CDR3nt: TGCGCCAGCAGCCTTCGGCAGGGCAACAATTCACCCCTCCACTTT

abundance: few
j_gene: TRBJ2-1
v_gene: TRBV2
d_gene: TRBD2
CDR3aa: CASSALAGGTYNEQFF
CDR3nt: TGTGCCAGCAGTGCACTAGCGGGGGGAACCTACAATGAGCAGTTCTTC

abundance: NA
j_gene: TRBJ2-5
v_gene: TRBV6-1
d_gene: TRBD1
CDR3aa: CASSLPGQGNQETQYF
CDR3nt: TGTGCCAGCAGTTTACCGGGACAGGGGAACCAAGAGACCCAGTACTTC

abundance: NA
j_gene: TRBJ2-3
v_gene: TRBV3-1
d_gene: NA
CDR3aa: CASAEGGTSTDTQYF
CDR3nt: TGTGCCAGCGCAGAGGGCGGAACTAGCACAGATACGCAGTATTTT

abundance: few
j_gene: TRBJ1-4
v_gene: TRBV5-1
d_gene: NA
CDR3aa: CASSPEGAGGKLFF
CDR3nt: TGCGCCAGCAGCCCAGAGGGAGCCGGGGGGAAACTGTTTTTT

abundance: once
j_gene: TRBJ2-7
v_gene: TRBV7-2
d_gene: NA
CDR3aa: CASSLRSVGSYEQYF
CDR3nt: TGTGCCAGCAGCTTAAGGTCTGTCGGGTCCTACGAGCAGTACTTC

abundance: many
j_gene: TRBJ2-1
v_gene: TRBV12-3/TRBV12-4
d_gene: TRBD1
CDR3aa: CASSFWTGAEQFF
CDR3nt: TGTGCCAGCAGTTTCTGGACAGGGGCTGAGCAGTTCTTC

abundance: NA
j_gene: TRBJ2-3
v_gene: TRBV10-2
d_gene: TRBD1
CDR3aa: CASGTGSRGPQYF
CDR3nt: TGCGCCAGCGGGACAGGCTCACGAGGTCCGCAGTATTTT

abundance: many
j_gene: TRBJ1-1
v_gene: TRBV7-2
d_gene: NA
CDR3aa: CASSLVQAFF
CDR3nt: TGTGCCAGCAGCTTAGTTCAAGCTTTCTTT

abundance: NA
j_gene: TRBJ1-4
v_gene: TRBV24-1
d_gene: NA
CDR3aa: CATSKDSTNEKLFF
CDR3nt: TGTGCCACCAGCAAAGACAGTACCAATGAAAAACTGTTTTTT

abundance: NA
j_gene: TRBJ2-3
v_gene: TRBV12-3/TRBV12-4
d_gene: NA
CDR3aa: CASSLAQTDTQYF
CDR3nt: TGTGCCAGCAGTTTAGCACAGACAGATACGCAGTATTTT

abundance: NA
j_gene: TRBJ2-5
v_gene: TRBV6-2/TRBV6-3
d_gene: TRBD1
CDR3aa: CASSLTWGQGVETQYF
CDR3nt: TGTGCCAGCAGCCTTACCTGGGGACAGGGTGTGGAGACCCAGTACTTC

abundance: NA
j_gene: TRBJ2-3
v_gene: TRBV11-2
d_gene: NA
CDR3aa: CASSTGTRAQYF
CDR3nt: TGTGCCAGCAGCACCGGGACTCGCGCGCAGTATTTT

abundance: few
j_gene: TRBJ1-5
v_gene: TRBV5-5
d_gene: TRBD1
CDR3aa: CASSYDREQPQHF
CDR3nt: TGTGCCAGCAGCTACGACAGGGAACAGCCCCAGCATTTT